Listed here are 8 T cell receptor beta chains from one sample, sequenced in a study of cytotoxic CD8 clonotypes in ibrutinib-treated CLL. This table comes from immunoSEQ multiplex PCR, and its TCRdb copy is limited to in-frame clones, with some not included. The data show roughly 180,000 clones, under 90% seen once. This specimen consisted of PBMCs, obtained after 24 months of ibrutinib treatment. These receptors were obtained from a human donor with chronic lymphocytic leukemia.

This chain uses TRBV7-8 with TRBJ1-2; D not resolved. This CDR3 has 15 amino acids. CDR1 SGHVS and CDR2 FQNEAQ come from the germline V gene. V lost 7 bases to trimming and J lost 8 bases, with 23 bases between them. Written as DNA, the CDR3 is TGTGCCAGCACCACAAGTCCCGGCCTCTCGTCGGGCTACACCTTC. Translated, it gives CASTTSPGLSSGYTF.

This clone was counted many times. This sequence joins TRBV6-6 and TRBJ1-5; no reliable D call. The CDR3 is 16 residues long. Per germline, CDR1 MNHNY and CDR2 SVGAGI (reference sequence). Trimming cost V 6 bases and J 0 bases, with 15 bases left between them. The CDR3 coding sequence is TGTGCCAGCAGGCGGGGAGGGCTATATAGCAATCAGCCCCAGCATTTT. As protein: CASRRGGLYSNQPQHF.

This rearrangement joins TRBV7-3 to TRBJ2-7; the D gene is possibly TRBD1 (6 bases). Per germline, CDR1 SGHTA and CDR2 FQGTGA. The V gene lost 1 base and the J gene lost 7 bases, with 20 bases spanning the gap. The CDR3 is 16 amino acids. The CDR3 protein is CASSLRGQGPSGEQYF. In DNA, the CDR3 is TGTGCCAGCAGCTTAAGGGGGCAGGGCCCCTCAGGAGAGCAGTACTTC.

The chain links TRBV2 to TRBJ1-4; D might be TRBD1 (6 bases). Trimming shortened V by 7 bases and J by 8 bases, and 17 bases separated the two germline ends. Germline CDR1 reads SNHLY; CDR2 reads FYNNEI. The CDR3 runs 14 residues. The DNA for the CDR3 is TGTGCCAGCATTAGACAGGATGTTGGGGAAAAACTGTTTTTT. Its protein is CASIRQDVGEKLFF.

V gene TRBV18 combines with J gene TRBJ2-2; 10 bases map to TRBD2. This CDR3 has 16 amino acids. In germline, CDR1 is KGHSH, CDR2 LQKENI. J gave up 4 bases and V 3 bases, and 5 bases lay outside the gene matches. The CDR3 spells CASSPVSGRATGELFF. The CDR3 nucleotides read TGTGCCAGCTCACCGGTCAGCGGGAGGGCCACCGGGGAGCTGTTTTTT.

The rearrangement joins TRBV11-2 to TRBJ2-1; no clear D gene. Deletions cut 5 bases from V and 9 bases from J, with 17 bases between. Germline values: CDR1 SGHAT, CDR2 FQNNGV. This CDR3 has 14 amino acids. CDR3 sequence: CASSNRSVGSEQFF. CDR3 DNA sequence: TGTGCCAGCAGCAACAGATCGGTCGGTAGTGAGCAGTTCTTC.

Note on this clone: Other DNA sequences in this specimen translate into the identical CDR3. The rearrangement links TRBV30 to TRBJ1-5; D perhaps matches TRBD1 (5 bases). Trimming left V 0 bases short and J 7 bases short, with 10 bases between. Germline V gene data show CDR1 as GTSNPN and CDR2 as SVGIG (reference sequence). This CDR3 spans 13 amino acids. The CDR3 is CAWSVGGGQPQHF. The CDR3 bases are TGTGCCTGGAGTGTGGGGGGAGGACAGCCCCAGCATTTT.

The CDR3 nucleotides read TGTGCCAGCAGTCCCGTAACTAGCGGGGGGACAAGCACAGATACGCAGTATTTT. Translated: CASSPVTSGGTSTDTQYF. V and J are TRBV28 and TRBJ2-3; the match to TRBD2 covers 12 bases. The J segment lost 0 bases and the V segment lost 5 bases, leaving 9 bases of the junction unmatched. The germline CDR1 and CDR2 sequences are MDHEN and SYDVKM. The CDR3 covers 18 residues. Full variable domain (remainder filled in from reference TRBV28 and TRBJ2-3): DVKVTQSSRYLVKRTGEKVFLECVQDMDHENMFWYRQDPGLGLRLIYFSYDVKMKEKGDIPEGYSVSREKKERFSLILESASTNQTSMYLCASSPVTSGGTSTDTQYFGPGTRLTVL.